What follows describes a single T cell receptor (beta chain). The data originate from a study of blood T cell repertoires in COVID-19. Overall study context: Specimens from acute and convalescent COVID-19 originated in the United States, Italy and Spain. PBMCs, B-cell-depleted T cells, or T cells provided the cDNA or gDNA that made up the material.

In the original analysis: The authors estimated nucleated cell counts from reference gene primer amplification. TCRdb keeps only in-frame clones here, not all; method: immunoSEQ multiplex PCR. That table gives V, J and clone size, and the DNA gave D and trimming. The table records 300,000 to 350,000 clones, more than 80% of them present only once. While infection was still active, Seattle patients were enrolled and then followed longitudinally. From germline, CDR1 is MGHDK and CDR2 SYGVNS. The CDR3 loop spans 13 amino acids. Between the trimmed V and J ends, which lost 8 bases and 2 bases, there was a span of 13 bases.

Input material: peripheral blood. This TCR came from a woman in her twenties or thirties with COVID-19, enrolled during active disease. The rearrangement links TRBV25-1 to TRBJ2-7; no reliable D call. The CDR3 protein is CASSTPKTYEQYF. The CDR3, as DNA: TGTGCCAGCTCTACTCCGAAGACCTACGAGCAGTACTTC.